This TCR beta chain was recorded in a study of technical replicates of blood from several donors. Measured with immunoSEQ multiplex PCR; TCRdb has only the in-frame clones, and not every one. The sample holds under 100,000 clones, around 95% seen once. The CDR3 has 13 amino acids. The germline V gene has CDR1 SNHLY and CDR2 FYNNEI. Trimming took 11 bases from V and 4 from J; bases not matched to a gene: 10. This TCR derives from a human donor in good health. Sequenced input: T cells isolated from PBMCs. This chain links TRBV2 with TRBJ1-1; 7 nucleotides align to TRBD1. The DNA for the CDR3 is TGTGCCGGAACAGGGGAGTTAGGCACTGAAGCTTTCTTT. This codes for CAGTGELGTEAFF.